In this sample, the clone carrying this T cell receptor (beta chain) turned up many times. Its antigen is currently unknown. TCR beta CDR3 regions were amplified from RNA transcripts. An initial round of RT-PCR targeting the TCR CDR3 relied on the HTBI primer set. From the multiplex PCR reads, TCRdb called clonotypes with MiXCR, one entry per CDR3 protein. The sample holds more than 300,000 distinct CDR3 sequences; around 13% are singletons and the top ten take around a tenth. Absence of ophthalmopathy progression within 18 months defined stable Graves' hyperthyroidism. Any patient presenting with uncontrolled infection, other autoimmune disease, pregnancy or lactation was left out. This sample stems from a study of T cells in Graves' hyperthyroidism and ophthalmopathy. Study in general: Peripheral blood samples were taken at initial diagnosis, prior to any treatment. Study-wide results and limits: Blood also showed most of the thyroid clonotypes that were expanded above 0.001.

The CDR3 sequence is 15 residues long. Germline V gene data show CDR1 as MDHEN and CDR2 as SYDVKM. V shed 5 bases, J shed 6 bases, and the junction held 9 bases outside the gene matches. The source of this sequence is a woman between 18 and 29 years old with Graves' hyperthyroidism. This chain uses TRBV28 with TRBJ2-3, with 9 bases that match TRBD2. Sequencing was carried out using blood. As DNA, the CDR3 is TGTGCCAGCAGTCGTTGGACTAGCGAGACGGATACGCAGTATTTT. Encoded protein: CASSRWTSETDTQYF.